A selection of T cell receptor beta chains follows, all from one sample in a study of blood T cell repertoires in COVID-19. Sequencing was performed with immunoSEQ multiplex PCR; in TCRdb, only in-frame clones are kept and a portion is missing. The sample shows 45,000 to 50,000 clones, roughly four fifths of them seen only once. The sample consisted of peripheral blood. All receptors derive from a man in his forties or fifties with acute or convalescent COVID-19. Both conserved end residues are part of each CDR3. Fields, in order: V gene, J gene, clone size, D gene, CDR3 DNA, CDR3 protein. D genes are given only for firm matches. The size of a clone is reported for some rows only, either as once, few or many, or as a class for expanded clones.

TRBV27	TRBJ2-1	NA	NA	TGTGCCAGCAGTGCAGGGGTCGTTAACAATGAGCAGTTCTTC	CASSAGVVNNEQFF
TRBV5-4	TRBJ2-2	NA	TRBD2	TGTGCCAGCGAGTTAGGGACTAGCGGTCTAAACACCGGGGAGCTGTTTTTT	CASELGTSGLNTGELFF
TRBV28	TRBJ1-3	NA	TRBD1	TGTGCCAGCAGTCTAGACAGGGTTTCTGGAAACACCATATATTTT	CASSLDRVSGNTIYF
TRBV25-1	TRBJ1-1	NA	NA	TGTGCCAGCAGTGAATCTGGACACCACACTGAAGCTTTCTTT	CASSESGHHTEAFF
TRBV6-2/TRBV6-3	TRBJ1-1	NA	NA	TGTGCCAGCAGCCAGCTCTTCGATCAAAGCACTGAAGCTTTCTTT	CASSQLFDQSTEAFF
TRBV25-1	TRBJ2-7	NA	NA	TGTGCCAGCAGCCAGACAGCAACCTACGAGCAGTACTTC	CASSQTATYEQYF
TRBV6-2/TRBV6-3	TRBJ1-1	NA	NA	TGTGCCAGCAGTTCCATCAGGGTTATGAACACTGAAGCTTTCTTT	CASSSIRVMNTEAFF
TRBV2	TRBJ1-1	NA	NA	TGTGCCAGCAGTGTCAAGACGGACTATAAGAACACTGAAGCTTTCTTT	CASSVKTDYKNTEAFF
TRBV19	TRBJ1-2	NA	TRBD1	TGTGCCAGTAGTATGGCCTCTAGAGGGGGCGACGGCTACACCTTC	CASSMASRGGDGYTF
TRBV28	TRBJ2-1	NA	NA	TGTGCCAGCAGTTTATTCTCCCAACTCGGGGATGAGCAGTTCTTC	CASSLFSQLGDEQFF
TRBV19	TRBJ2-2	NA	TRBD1	TGTGCCAGCCGACCGAACAGGGGTAGCACCGGGGAGCTGTTTTTT	CASRPNRGSTGELFF
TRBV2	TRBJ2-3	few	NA	TGTGCCAGCAGTGATAGAGATAATACGCAGTATTTT	CASSDRDNTQYF
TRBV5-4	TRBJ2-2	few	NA	TGTGCCAGCAGCACCCAGGTCACCGGGGAGCTGTTTTTT	CASSTQVTGELFF
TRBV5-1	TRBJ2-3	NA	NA	TGCGCCAGCAGCTCCTCTGGTGCGGGGCTTTCAGATACGCAGTATTTT	CASSSSGAGLSDTQYF
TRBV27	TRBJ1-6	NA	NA	TGTGCCAGCAGCATCGGACAGCAGCCGAATTCACCCCTCCACTTT	CASSIGQQPNSPLHF
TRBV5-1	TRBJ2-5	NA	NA	TGCGCCAGCAGCTTGGTGGGGGGACAGAGAGAGACCCAGTACTTC	CASSLVGGQRETQYF
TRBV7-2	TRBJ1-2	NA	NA	TGTGCCAGCAGCTTAGTGCCCCAAGCGAACTATGGCTACACCTTC	CASSLVPQANYGYTF
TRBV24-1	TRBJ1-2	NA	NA	TGTGCCACCAGTGACCCGATCAGGAGCCGCGGGGGCTACACCTTC	CATSDPIRSRGGYTF
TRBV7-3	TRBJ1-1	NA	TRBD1	TGTGCCAGCAGCCTGGGACAGGGGGCGACTGAAGCTTTCTTT	CASSLGQGATEAFF
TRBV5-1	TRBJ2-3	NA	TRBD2	TGCGCCAGCAGCCAAGGTCGGGGGGGGCCTAGCACAGATACGCAGTATTTT	CASSQGRGGPSTDTQYF
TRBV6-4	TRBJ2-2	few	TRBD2	TGTGCCAGCAGTGAAGCGGGGGACACCGGGGAGCTGTTTTTT	CASSEAGDTGELFF
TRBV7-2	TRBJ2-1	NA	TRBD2	TGTGCCAGCAGCTTAGTCGGGGGGGCGTGGCAGTTCTTC	CASSLVGGAWQFF
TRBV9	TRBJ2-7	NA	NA	TGTGCCAGCAGCGTAGGAAACAGGGCCCCCTACGAGCAGTACTTC	CASSVGNRAPYEQYF
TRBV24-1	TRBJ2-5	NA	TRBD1	TGTGCCACCAGTGATCAACGGACAGGGTACGTTGAAGAGACCCAGTACTTC	CATSDQRTGYVEETQYF
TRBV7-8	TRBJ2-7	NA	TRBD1	TGTGCCAGCAGCCGAGCCGGGACAGGGGCATACGAGCAGTACTTC	CASSRAGTGAYEQYF
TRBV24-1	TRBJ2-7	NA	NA	TGTGCCACCAGTGATTACAACGAGCAGTACTTC	CATSDYNEQYF
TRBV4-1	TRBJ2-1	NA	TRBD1	TGCGCCAGCAGCCAAGAGATATCATTTGGGACAGGGGGCTACAATGAGCAGTTCTTC	CASSQEISFGTGGYNEQFF
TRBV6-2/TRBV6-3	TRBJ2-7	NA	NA	TGTGCCAGCAGTTACTCGAGTGGTTGGGGGGAGGTTACCTACGAGCAGTACTTC	CASSYSSGWGEVTYEQYF
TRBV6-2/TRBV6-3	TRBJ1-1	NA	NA	TGTGCCAGCAGTCTCATCGCCAGCACTGAAGCTTTCTTT	CASSLIASTEAFF
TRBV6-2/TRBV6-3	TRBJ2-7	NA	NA	TGTGCCAGCAGTTACTCTGTCTCCGTGGAGCAGTACTTC	CASSYSVSVEQYF
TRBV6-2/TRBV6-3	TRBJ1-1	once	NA	TGTGCCAGCAGTTACCAAGGCAGGCCACGGGGAACTGAAGCTTTCTTT	CASSYQGRPRGTEAFF
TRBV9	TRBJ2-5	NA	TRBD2	TGTGCCAGCAGCGGACTAGCGGGGCCAGAGACCCAGTACTTC	CASSGLAGPETQYF
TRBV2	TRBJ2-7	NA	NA	TGTGCCAGCAGTGAACTGTCGTCTACGAAGCAGTACTTC	CASSELSSTKQYF
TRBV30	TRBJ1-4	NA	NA	TGTGCCTGGAGTGTGGGAGGACCGCGGGATGAAAAACTGTTTTTT	CAWSVGGPRDEKLFF
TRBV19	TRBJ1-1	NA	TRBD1	TGTGCCAGTAGTCCGCTACAGGGGGAAGCTTTCTTT	CASSPLQGEAFF
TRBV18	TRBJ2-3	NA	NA	TGTGCCAGCTCACCACCCTTGGCATCTAGCACAGATACGCAGTATTTT	CASSPPLASSTDTQYF
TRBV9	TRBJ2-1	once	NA	TGTGCCAGCAGCATGAGAAGCGGTGGCCTAGGGGGTGAGCAGTTCTTC	CASSMRSGGLGGEQFF
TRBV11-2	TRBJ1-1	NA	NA	TGTGCCAGCAGCTTATCGAGGCGATCGAACACTGAAGCTTTCTTT	CASSLSRRSNTEAFF
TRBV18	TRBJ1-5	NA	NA	TGTGCCACTCGAGCACAGGTCAATCAGCCCCAGCATTTT	CATRAQVNQPQHF
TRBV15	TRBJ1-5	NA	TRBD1	TGTGCCACCAGCCTTAACAGGGGTCAGCCCCAGCATTTT	CATSLNRGQPQHF
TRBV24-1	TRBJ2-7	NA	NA	TGTGCCACCAGTGATTTCGGCAGGCGCGAGCAGTACTTC	CATSDFGRREQYF
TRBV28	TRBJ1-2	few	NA	TGTGCCAGCAGTTTAGGGCACAACTATGGCTACACCTTC	CASSLGHNYGYTF
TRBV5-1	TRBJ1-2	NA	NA	TGCGCCAGCAGCTTGGATGCCAGTGGCTACACCTTC	CASSLDASGYTF